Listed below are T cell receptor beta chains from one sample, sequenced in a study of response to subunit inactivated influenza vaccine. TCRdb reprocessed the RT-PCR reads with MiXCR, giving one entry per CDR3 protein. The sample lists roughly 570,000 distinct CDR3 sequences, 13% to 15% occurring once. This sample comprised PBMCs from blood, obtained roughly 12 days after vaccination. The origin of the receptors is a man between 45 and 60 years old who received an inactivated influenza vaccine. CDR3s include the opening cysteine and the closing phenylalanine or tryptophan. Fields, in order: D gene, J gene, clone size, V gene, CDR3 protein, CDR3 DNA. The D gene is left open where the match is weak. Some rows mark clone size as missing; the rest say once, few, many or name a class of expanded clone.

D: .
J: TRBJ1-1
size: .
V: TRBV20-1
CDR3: CSALGQGNTEAFF
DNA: TGCAGTGCTTTGGGACAAGGGAACACTGAAGCTTTCTTT

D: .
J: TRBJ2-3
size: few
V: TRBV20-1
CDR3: CSARRQGPGTQYF
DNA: TGCAGTGCCAGACGTCAAGGCCCCGGGACGCAGTATTTT

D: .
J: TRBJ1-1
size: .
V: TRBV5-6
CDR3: CASSNARITDEAFF
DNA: TGTGCCAGCAGCAACGCGAGAATAACAGATGAAGCTTTCTTT

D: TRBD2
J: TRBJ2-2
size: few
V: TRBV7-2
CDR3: CASRRTSANTGELFF
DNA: TGTGCCAGCAGGAGGACTAGTGCGAACACCGGGGAGCTGTTTTTT

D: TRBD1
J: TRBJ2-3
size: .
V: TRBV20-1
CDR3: CSASTGGADTQYF
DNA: TGCAGTGCCTCTACAGGGGGCGCAGATACGCAGTATTTT

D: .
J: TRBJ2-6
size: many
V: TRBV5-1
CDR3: CASSLNRPGANVLTF
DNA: TGCGCCAGCAGCTTGAACAGACCAGGGGCCAACGTCCTGACTTTC

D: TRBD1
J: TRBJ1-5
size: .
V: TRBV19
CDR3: CASSGQGNSNQPQHF
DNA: TGTGCCAGTAGTGGACAGGGTAATAGCAATCAGCCCCAGCATTTT

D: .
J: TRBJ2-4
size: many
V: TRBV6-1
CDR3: CASSAGGLAKNIQYF
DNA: TGTGCCAGCAGTGCCGGCGGACTAGCCAAAAACATTCAGTACTTC

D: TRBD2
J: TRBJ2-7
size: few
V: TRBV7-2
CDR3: CASRPTSGGTYEQYF
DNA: TGTGCCAGCAGGCCCACTAGCGGGGGGACCTACGAGCAGTACTTC

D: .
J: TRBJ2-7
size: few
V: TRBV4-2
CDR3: CASSQGPYDEQYF
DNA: TGTGCCAGCAGCCAGGGACCCTACGACGAGCAGTACTTC

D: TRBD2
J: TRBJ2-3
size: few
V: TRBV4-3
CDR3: CASSQDAGGTDTQYF
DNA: TGCGCCAGCAGCCAAGACGCGGGGGGCACAGATACGCAGTATTTT

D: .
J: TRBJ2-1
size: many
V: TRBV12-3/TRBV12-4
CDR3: CASRGRASGAYNEQFF
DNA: TGTGCCAGCCGCGGGCGGGCATCCGGGGCCTACAATGAGCAGTTCTTC

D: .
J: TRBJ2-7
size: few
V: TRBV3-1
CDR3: CASSPTLAAYEQYF
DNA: TGTGCCAGCAGTCCCACCCTGGCGGCCTACGAGCAGTACTTC

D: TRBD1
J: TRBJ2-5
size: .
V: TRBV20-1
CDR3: CSAKLDRDKETQYF
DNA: TGCAGTGCTAAACTAGACAGGGATAAAGAGACCCAGTACTTC

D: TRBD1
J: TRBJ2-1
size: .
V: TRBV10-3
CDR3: CAIGDRGRNEQFF
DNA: TGTGCCATCGGTGACAGGGGGCGTAATGAGCAGTTCTTC

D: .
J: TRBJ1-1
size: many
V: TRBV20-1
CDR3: CSARDPRRNTEAFF
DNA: TGCAGTGCTAGAGATCCCAGGAGGAACACTGAAGCTTTCTTT

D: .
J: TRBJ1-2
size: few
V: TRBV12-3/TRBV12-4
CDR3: CASSNRQRYGYTF
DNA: TGTGCCAGCAGCAACAGACAGCGGTATGGCTACACCTTC

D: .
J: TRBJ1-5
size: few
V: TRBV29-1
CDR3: CSVGVSNQPQHF
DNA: TGCAGCGTTGGAGTATCCAATCAGCCCCAGCATTTT

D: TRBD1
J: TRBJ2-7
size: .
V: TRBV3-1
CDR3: CASSSTGTGGYEQYF
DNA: TGTGCCAGCAGCTCTACCGGGACAGGGGGTTACGAGCAGTACTTC

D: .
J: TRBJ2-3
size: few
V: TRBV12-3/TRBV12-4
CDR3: CASSPDGKVTDTQYF
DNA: TGTGCCAGCAGCCCCGACGGGAAAGTCACAGATACGCAGTATTTT

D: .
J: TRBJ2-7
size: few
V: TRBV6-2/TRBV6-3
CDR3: CASSYQRTYEQYF
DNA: TGTGCCAGCAGTTACCAACGAACCTACGAGCAGTACTTC

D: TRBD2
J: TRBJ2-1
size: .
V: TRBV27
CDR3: CASSLETSLNEQFF
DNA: TGTGCCAGCAGTCTAGAGACTAGCCTCAATGAGCAGTTCTTC

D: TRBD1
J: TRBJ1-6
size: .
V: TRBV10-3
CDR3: CAITPDRVRSPLHF
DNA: TGTGCCATCACCCCAGACAGGGTGCGTTCACCCCTCCACTTT

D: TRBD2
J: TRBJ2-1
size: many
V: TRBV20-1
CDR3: CSATGLKLYNEQFF
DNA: TGCAGTGCAACGGGACTAAAACTTTACAATGAGCAGTTCTTC

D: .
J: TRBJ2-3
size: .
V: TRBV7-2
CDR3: CASNAGVGDTQYF
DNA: TGTGCCAGCAACGCGGGCGTAGGAGATACGCAGTATTTT

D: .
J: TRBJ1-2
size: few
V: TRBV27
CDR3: CASSANRVNYGYTF
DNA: TGTGCCAGCAGTGCAAACAGGGTTAACTATGGCTACACCTTC

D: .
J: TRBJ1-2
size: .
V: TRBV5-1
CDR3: CASSLGGRGANYGYTF
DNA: TGCGCCAGCAGCTTGGGGGGCCGCGGAGCTAACTATGGCTACACCTTC

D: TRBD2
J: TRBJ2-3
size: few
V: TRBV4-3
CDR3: CASSQDLVQREAGDTQYF
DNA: TGCGCCAGCAGCCAAGATCTGGTCCAGCGGGAGGCAGGGGATACGCAGTATTTT

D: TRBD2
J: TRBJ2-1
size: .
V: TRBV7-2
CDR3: CASSPGSGRLNEQFF
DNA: TGTGCCAGCAGCCCCGGGAGCGGGAGGCTCAATGAGCAGTTCTTC

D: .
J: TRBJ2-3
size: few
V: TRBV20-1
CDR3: CSASTIEILSTDTQYF
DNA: TGCAGTGCTAGTACAATAGAGATCCTTAGCACAGATACGCAGTATTTT

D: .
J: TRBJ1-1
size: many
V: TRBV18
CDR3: CASSPGTSNTEAFF
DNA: TGTGCCAGCTCACCAGGCACCTCGAACACTGAAGCTTTCTTT

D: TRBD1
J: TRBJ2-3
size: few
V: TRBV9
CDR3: CASSVVGTGATDTQYF
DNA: TGTGCCAGCAGCGTAGTAGGGACAGGGGCCACAGATACGCAGTATTTT

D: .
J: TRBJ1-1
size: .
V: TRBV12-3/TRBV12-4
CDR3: CASSFRGVANTEAFF
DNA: TGTGCCAGCAGTTTTCGGGGGGTCGCGAACACTGAAGCTTTCTTT

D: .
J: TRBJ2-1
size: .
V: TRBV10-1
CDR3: CASSEMVVGNEQFF
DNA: TGCGCCAGCAGTGAGATGGTTGTCGGCAATGAGCAGTTCTTC

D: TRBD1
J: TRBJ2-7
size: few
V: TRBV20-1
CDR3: CSARGNRGTYEQYF
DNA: TGCAGTGCTAGAGGTAACAGGGGGACCTACGAGCAGTACTTC

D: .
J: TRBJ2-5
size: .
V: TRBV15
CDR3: CATSQGLETQYF
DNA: TGTGCCACATCACAGGGATTAGAGACCCAGTACTTC

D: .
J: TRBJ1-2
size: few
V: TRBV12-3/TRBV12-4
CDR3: CASSLGWSQPYGYTF
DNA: TGTGCCAGCAGTTTGGGTTGGAGTCAACCCTATGGCTACACCTTC

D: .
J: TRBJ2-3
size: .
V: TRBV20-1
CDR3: CSARDRATDTQYF
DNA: TGCAGTGCTAGAGACAGGGCGACAGATACGCAGTATTTT

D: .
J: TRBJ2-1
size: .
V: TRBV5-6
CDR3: CASSLFSRQGNEQFF
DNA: TGTGCCAGCAGCTTGTTCAGTCGCCAGGGCAATGAGCAGTTCTTC

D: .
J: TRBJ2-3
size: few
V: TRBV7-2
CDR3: CASSFKIGATDTQYF
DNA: TGTGCCAGCAGCTTCAAGATTGGGGCCACAGATACGCAGTATTTT

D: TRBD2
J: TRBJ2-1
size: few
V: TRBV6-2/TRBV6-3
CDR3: CASSNQLAGGAYNEQFF
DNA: TGTGCCAGCAGTAATCAATTAGCGGGAGGGGCCTACAATGAGCAGTTCTTC

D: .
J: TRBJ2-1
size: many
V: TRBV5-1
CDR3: CASSPAGGSYNEQFF
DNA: TGCGCCAGCAGCCCTGCCGGGGGATCCTACAATGAGCAGTTCTTC

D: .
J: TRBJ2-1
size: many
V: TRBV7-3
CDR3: CASSFGPEDEQFF
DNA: TGTGCCAGCAGCTTCGGGCCCGAGGATGAGCAGTTCTTC

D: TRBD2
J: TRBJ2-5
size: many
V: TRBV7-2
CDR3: CASSLATSGRLGTQYF
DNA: TGTGCCAGCAGCTTAGCGACTAGCGGGAGGTTGGGGACCCAGTACTTC

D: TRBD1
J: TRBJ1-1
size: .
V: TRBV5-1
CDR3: CASGTGVNTEAFF
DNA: TGCGCCAGCGGCACAGGGGTGAACACTGAAGCTTTCTTT

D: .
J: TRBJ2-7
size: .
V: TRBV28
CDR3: CASSTPHEQYF
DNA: TGTGCCAGCAGTACCCCCCACGAGCAGTACTTC